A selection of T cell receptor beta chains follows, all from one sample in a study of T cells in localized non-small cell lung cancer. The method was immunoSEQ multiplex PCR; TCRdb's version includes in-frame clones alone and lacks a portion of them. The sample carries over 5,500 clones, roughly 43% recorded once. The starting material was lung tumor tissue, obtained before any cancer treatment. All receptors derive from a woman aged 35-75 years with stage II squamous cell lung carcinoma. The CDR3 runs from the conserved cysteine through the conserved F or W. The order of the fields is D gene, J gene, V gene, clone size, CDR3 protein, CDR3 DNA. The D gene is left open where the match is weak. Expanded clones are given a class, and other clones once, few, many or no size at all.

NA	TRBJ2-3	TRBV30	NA	CAWSGLADTQYF	TGTGCCTGGAGTGGGTTAGCAGATACGCAGTATTTT
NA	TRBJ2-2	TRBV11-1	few	CASSPVTGYTGELFF	TGTGCCAGCAGCCCGGTCACAGGGTACACCGGGGAGCTGTTTTTT
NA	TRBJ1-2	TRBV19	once	CASSIGVNYGYTF	TGTGCCAGTAGTATCGGGGTTAACTATGGCTACACCTTC
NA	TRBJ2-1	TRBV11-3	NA	CASSSRRAGDNEQFF	TGTGCCAGCAGCTCTCGCCGGGCAGGGGACAATGAGCAGTTCTTC
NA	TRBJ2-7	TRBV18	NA	CASSRETSSYEQYF	TGTGCCAGCTCACGGGAGACCTCATCCTACGAGCAGTACTTT
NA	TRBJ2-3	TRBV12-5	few	CASGLPPSEQYF	TGTGCTAGTGGTTTGCCGCCCTCAGAGCAGTATTTT
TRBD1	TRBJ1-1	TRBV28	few	CASSSLGTENTEAFF	TGTGCCAGCAGTTCACTAGGGACAGAGAACACTGAAGCTTTCTTT
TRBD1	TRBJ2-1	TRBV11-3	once	CASSQGQSSYNEQFF	TGTGCCAGCAGCCAGGGACAGAGCTCCTACAATGAGCAGTTCTTC
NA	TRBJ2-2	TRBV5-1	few	CASSLLQGLNTGELFF	TGCGCCAGCAGCTTGTTGCAGGGGCTGAACACCGGGGAGCTGTTTTTT
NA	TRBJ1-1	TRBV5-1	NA	CASSVLRASTEAFF	TGCGCCAGCAGCGTCCTCCGGGCCAGCACTGAAGCTTTCTTT
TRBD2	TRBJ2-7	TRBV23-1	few	CASSQEPSGRPQLPRIF	TGCGCCAGCAGCCAAGAGCCTAGCGGGAGACCCCAGCTCCCGAGGATCTTC
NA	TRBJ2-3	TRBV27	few	CASSLSTLTDTQYF	TGTGCCAGCAGTTTAAGTACGCTAACAGATACGCAGTATTTT
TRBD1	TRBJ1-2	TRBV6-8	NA	CASSYRQGGGYTF	TGTGCCAGCAGTTATCGACAGGGGGGCGGCTACACCTTC
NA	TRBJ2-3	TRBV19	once	CASSPRGTDTQYF	TGTGCCAGTAGTCCGCGGGGCACAGATACGCAGTATTTT
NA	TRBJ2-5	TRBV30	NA	CAWSRPTRTQYF	TGTGCCTGGAGCAGACCAACGCGGACCCAGTACTTC
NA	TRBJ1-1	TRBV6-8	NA	CASSYDPTEAFF	TGTGCCAGCAGTTACGACCCCACTGAAGCTTTCTTT
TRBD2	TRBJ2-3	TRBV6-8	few	CASRAAGGGATDTQYF	TGTGCCAGCAGGGCGGCGGGGGGAGGGGCCACAGATACACAGTATTTT
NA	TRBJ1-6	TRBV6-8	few	CASTRTEIFNSPLHF	TGTGCCAGCACCCGGACAGAAATTTTTAATTCACCCCTCCACTTT
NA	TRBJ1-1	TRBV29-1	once	CSTRVGMNTEAFF	TGCAGCACCAGGGTTGGGATGAACACTGAAGCTTTCTTT
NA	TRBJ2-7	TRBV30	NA	CAWTSPGLSQYF	TGTGCCTGGACCTCACCTGGCCTATCGCAGTACTTC
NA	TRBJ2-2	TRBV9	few	CASSVTSTNTGELFF	TGTGCCAGCAGCGTAACTAGCACGAACACCGGGGAGCTGTTTTTT
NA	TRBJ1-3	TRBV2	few	CASSTGISQGNTIYF	TGTGCCAGCAGTACAGGGATATCGCAGGGAAACACCATATATTTT
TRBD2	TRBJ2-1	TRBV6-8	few	CASRLTSGRLTNEQFF	TGTGCCAGCAGACTGACTAGCGGGAGGTTAACCAATGAGCAGTTCTTC
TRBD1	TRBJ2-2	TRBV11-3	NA	CASSPEGQGARELFF	TGTGCCAGCAGCCCCGAGGGACAGGGGGCTAGGGAGCTGTTTTTT
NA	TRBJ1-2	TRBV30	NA	CAWSDGIYGYTF	TGTGCCTGGAGTGATGGAATATATGGCTACACCTTC
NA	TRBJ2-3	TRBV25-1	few	CASSLEGRTDTQYF	TGTGCCAGCAGTCTTGAGGGTCGCACAGATACGCAGTATTTT
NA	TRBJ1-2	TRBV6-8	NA	CASSYREEYGYTF	TGTGCCAGCAGTTACAGGGAAGAATATGGCTACACCTTC
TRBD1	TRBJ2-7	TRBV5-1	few	CASSLSGTGSYEQYF	TGCGCCAGCAGCTTAAGTGGGACAGGCTCCTACGAGCAGTACTTC
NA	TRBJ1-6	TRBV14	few	CASSHENSPLHF	TGTGCCAGCAGCCATGAGAATTCACCCCTCCACTTT
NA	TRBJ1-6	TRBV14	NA	CASSQASSLGGSPLHF	TGTGCCAGCAGCCAAGCGAGCAGCCTTGGAGGTTCACCCCTCCACTTT
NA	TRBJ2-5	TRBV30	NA	CAWSGQKETQYF	TGTGCCTGGAGCGGACAGAAAGAGACCCAGTACTTC
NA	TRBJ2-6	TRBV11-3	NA	CASSSYGSAGANVLTF	TGTGCCAGCAGCTCGTATGGGTCTGCTGGGGCCAACGTCCTGACTTTC
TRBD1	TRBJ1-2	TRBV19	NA	CATGGSYGYTF	TGTGCCACAGGGGGTTCCTATGGCTACACCTTC
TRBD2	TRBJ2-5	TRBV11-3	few	CASSRGETSGETQYF	TGTGCCAGCAGCCGCGGGGAGACTAGCGGCGAGACCCAGTACTTC
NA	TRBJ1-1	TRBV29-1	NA	CSVLAANTEAFF	TGCAGCGTCCTAGCCGCGAACACTGAAGCTTTCTTT
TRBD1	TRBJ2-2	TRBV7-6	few	CASSLGGTATGELFF	TGTGCCAGCAGCTTAGGTGGGACAGCCACCGGGGAGCTGTTTTTT
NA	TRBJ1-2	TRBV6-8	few	CASSKNSDYGYTF	TGTGCCAGCAGTAAGAACAGCGACTATGGCTATACCTTC
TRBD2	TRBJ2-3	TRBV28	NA	CASSFGGLATQYF	TGTGCCAGCAGTTTCGGGGGACTAGCAACGCAGTATTTT
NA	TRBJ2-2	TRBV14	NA	CASSQVRDTGELFF	TGTGCCAGCAGCCAAGTGCGTGACACCGGGGAGCTGTTTTTT
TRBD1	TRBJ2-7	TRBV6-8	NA	CASSSPEDRDYSYEQYF	TGTGCCAGCAGTTCCCCTGAGGACAGGGATTACTCCTACGAGCAGTACTTC
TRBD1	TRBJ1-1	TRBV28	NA	CASSHRQGGTEAFF	TGTGCCAGCAGCCACAGACAGGGGGGTACTGAAGCTTTCTTT
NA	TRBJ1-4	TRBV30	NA	CAWSWQPRGTTNEKLFF	TGTGCCTGGAGTTGGCAGCCTAGGGGGACAACTAATGAAAAACTGTTTTTT
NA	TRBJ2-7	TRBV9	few	CASSGSRFYEQYF	TGTGCCAGCAGCGGGAGCAGATTCTACGAGCAGTACTTC
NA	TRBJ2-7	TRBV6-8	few	CASRLRNGANSYEQYF	TGTGCCAGCAGGCTACGAAACGGGGCAAACTCCTACGAGCAGTACTTC
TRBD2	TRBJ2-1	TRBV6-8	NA	CASRLAGNEQFF	TGTGCCAGCAGACTAGCGGGCAATGAGCAGTTCTTC
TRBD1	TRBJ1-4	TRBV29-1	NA	CSARTGQSREKLFF	TGCAGCGCGCGGACAGGTCAATCGCGGGAAAAACTGTTTTTT
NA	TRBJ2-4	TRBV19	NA	CASSPSVWDIQYF	TGTGCCAGTAGCCCATCTGTTTGGGACATTCAGTACTTC
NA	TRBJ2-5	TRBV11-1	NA	CASSLGQTQETQYF	TGTGCCAGCAGCTTGGGGCAGACTCAAGAGACCCAGTACTTC
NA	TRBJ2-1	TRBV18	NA	CASSPPIGEGYNEQFF	TGTGCCAGCTCACCACCGATAGGGGAAGGGTACAATGAGCAGTTCTTC
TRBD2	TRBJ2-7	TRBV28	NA	CASRSGGANEQYF	TGTGCCAGCAGGAGCGGGGGGGCGAACGAGCAGTACTTC
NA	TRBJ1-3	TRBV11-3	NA	CASSPTRVLVGNTIYF	TGTGCCAGCAGCCCAACAAGGGTACTGGTTGGAAACACCATATATTTT
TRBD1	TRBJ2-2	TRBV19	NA	CASRTGTAPNTGELFF	TGTGCCAGTAGGACCGGGACAGCACCGAACACCGGGGAGCTGTTTTTT
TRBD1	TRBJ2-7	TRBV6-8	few	CASSYGGQGAYEQYF	TGTGCCAGCAGTTATGGGGGACAGGGGGCTTACGAGCAGTACTTC